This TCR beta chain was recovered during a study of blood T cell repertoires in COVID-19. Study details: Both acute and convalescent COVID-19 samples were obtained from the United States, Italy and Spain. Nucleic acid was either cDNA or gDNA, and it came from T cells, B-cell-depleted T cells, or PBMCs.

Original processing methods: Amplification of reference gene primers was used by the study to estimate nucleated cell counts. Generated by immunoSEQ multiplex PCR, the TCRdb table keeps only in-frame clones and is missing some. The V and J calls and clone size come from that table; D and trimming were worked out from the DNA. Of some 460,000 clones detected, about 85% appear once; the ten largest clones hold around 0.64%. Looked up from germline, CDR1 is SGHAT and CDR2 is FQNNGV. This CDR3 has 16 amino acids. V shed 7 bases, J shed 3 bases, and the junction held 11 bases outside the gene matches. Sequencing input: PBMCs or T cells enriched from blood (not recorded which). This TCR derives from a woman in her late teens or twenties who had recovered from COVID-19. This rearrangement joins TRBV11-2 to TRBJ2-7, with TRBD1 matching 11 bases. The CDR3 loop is CASTRVYGTGGYEQYF. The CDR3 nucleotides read TGTGCCAGCACCCGAGTCTACGGGACAGGGGGCTACGAGCAGTACTTC.